These 32 T cell receptor beta chains share one sample of origin, sequenced in a study of cytomegalovirus exposure and HLA in healthy donors. Generated by immunoSEQ multiplex PCR, the TCRdb table keeps only in-frame clones and is missing some. The table lists about 130,000 clones, about 96% of them singletons, with 1.7% in the top ten. What was sequenced was PBMCs. These receptor sequences come from a man younger than 30 in good health and CMV-seronegative.

DNA for the CDR3: TGTGCCAGCAGAGGGGGGACAGGGGCCTACAATGAGCAGTTCTTC. The encoded protein is CASRGGTGAYNEQFF. The V gene is TRBV27, the J gene TRBJ2-1, with 10 bases lining up with TRBD1. Germline CDR1 and CDR2: MNHEY and SMNVEV (reference sequence). The CDR3 sequence is 15 residues long. Trimming at V came to 6 bases and at J to 2 bases, leaving 4 bases not matched to a gene.

The chain is built from TRBV4-1 and TRBJ2-1, with 7 bases identical to TRBD2. The CDR3 totals 17 residues. Unmatched junction bases numbered 7, after V lost 0 bases and J lost 2 bases. Germline values: CDR1 MGHRA, CDR2 YSYEKL. CDR3 residues: CASSQEGVAGAYNEQFF. The CDR3 DNA sequence: TGCGCCAGCAGCCAAGAAGGGGTCGCGGGAGCCTACAATGAGCAGTTCTTC.

V is TRBV7-8 and J is TRBJ2-3; D gene unclear. Trimming took 7 bases from V and 4 from J, leaving 12 bases between them. This CDR3 region has 13 residues. The germline gives CDR1 SGHVS, CDR2 FQNEAQ. CDR3 protein: CASTSRLPDTQYF. The CDR3 DNA reads TGTGCCAGCACCTCGAGGTTGCCAGATACGCAGTATTTT. The complete variable domain, with remaining parts taken from reference TRBV7-8 and TRBJ2-3, reads GAGVSQSPRYKVAKRGQDVALRCDPISGHVSLFWYQQALGQGPEFLTYFQNEAQLDKSGLPSDRFFAERPEGSVSTLKIQRTQQEDSAVYLCASTSRLPDTQYFGPGTRLTVL.

The V call is TRBV28, the J call TRBJ1-2, with 7 nucleotides matching TRBD1. CDR1 MDHEN and CDR2 SYDVKM come from the germline V gene. CDR3 length: 14 residues. V lost 2 bases, J lost 4 bases, and 4 bases stayed unmatched. This chain's CDR3 is CASSLGQVGYGYTF. CDR3 DNA: TGTGCCAGCAGTTTAGGACAGGTTGGCTATGGCTACACCTTC.

The chain joins TRBV11-2 to TRBJ1-1, with 11 bases fitting TRBD1. This CDR3 region has 15 residues. The V gene's germline CDR1 is SGHAT and CDR2 FQNNGV. Trimming took 1 base from V and 4 from J; bases not matched to a gene: 2. The CDR3 nucleotides read TGTGCCAGCAGCTTAGTGGGGACAGGGGGCACTGAAGCTTTCTTT. Protein sequence: CASSLVGTGGTEAFF.

The V gene is TRBV30, the J gene TRBJ2-7; the match to TRBD1 covers 9 bases. Looked up from germline, CDR1 is GTSNPN and CDR2 is SVGIG (reference sequence). The CDR3 is 14 amino acids. The J segment lost 7 bases and the V segment lost 4 bases, leaving 11 bases of the junction unmatched. CDR3 sequence: CAWTRRGTGREQYF. The CDR3 DNA reads TGTGCCTGGACCCGACGAGGGACAGGGAGGGAGCAGTACTTC. The full variable domain, with the rest looked up from reference TRBV30 and TRBJ2-7, is SQTIHQWPATLVQPVGSPLSLECTVEGTSNPNLYWYRQAAGRGLQLLFYSVGIGQISSEVPQNLSASRPQDRQFILSSKKLLLSDSGFYLCAWTRRGTGREQYFGPGTRLTVT.

The CDR3 region is CASSPDISYEQYF. The CDR3 DNA reads TGTGCCAGCAGCCCGGACATTTCCTACGAGCAGTACTTC. The V gene is TRBV7-9, the J gene TRBJ2-7; D possibly corresponds to TRBD1 (5 bases). The germline CDR1 and CDR2 sequences are SEHNR and FQNEAQ (reference sequence). Trimming took 5 bases from V and 1 from J, leaving 9 bases between them. The CDR3 length is 13 residues.

The chain couples TRBV11-1 to TRBJ2-7; TRBD1 matches 12 bases. V dropped 8 bases and J dropped 0; count of bases not matched to a gene: 11. The CDR3 contains 17 residues. CDR1 SGHAT and CDR2 FQDESV come from the germline V gene (reference sequence). The DNA of the CDR3 is TGTGCCAGCTGTCTTGGGACAGGGGGCGAAAGCTCCTACGAGCAGTACTTC. It translates to CASCLGTGGESSYEQYF.

This sequence joins TRBV7-2 and TRBJ1-1; D unclear. Looked up from germline, CDR1 is SGHTA and CDR2 is FQGNSA. The V end lost 4 bases, the J end lost 7 bases, and 19 bases lay between the germline ends. This CDR3 comprises 15 residues. CDR3 residues: CASSSGYRVLDEAFF. The CDR3, as DNA: TGTGCCAGCAGCTCAGGATACAGAGTCTTGGATGAAGCTTTCTTT. Using reference TRBV7-2 and TRBJ1-1 for the parts outside the CDR3, the full variable domain is GAGVSQSPSNKVTEKGKDVELRCDPISGHTALYWYRQSLGQGLEFLIYFQGNSAPDKSGLPSDRFSAERTGGSVSTLTIQRTQQEDSAVYLCASSSGYRVLDEAFFGQGTRLTVV.

The rearrangement links TRBV28 to TRBJ2-7; tentatively, D is TRBD1 (6 bases). The germline gives CDR1 MDHEN, CDR2 SYDVKM. This CDR3 has 14 residues. V gave up 6 bases and J gave up 6 bases, with 18 bases separating them. The CDR3 reads CASSAQGWTSEQYF. The CDR3 DNA follows: TGTGCCAGCAGCGCGCAGGGGTGGACGAGCGAGCAGTACTTC.

The rearrangement joins TRBV6-5 to TRBJ2-7; 9 nucleotides align to TRBD2. The CDR3 totals 15 residues. The V and J ends lost 6 bases and 2 bases, in that order; junction bases with no gene match: 8. The germline CDR1 and CDR2 sequences are MNHEY and SVGAGI. As DNA, the CDR3 is TGTGCCAGCAGCCCAGGGCTAGCGGGGACCTACGAGCAGTACTTC. It is translated as CASSPGLAGTYEQYF.

The V gene is TRBV7-2, the J gene TRBJ1-1; TRBD1 agrees at 8 bases. The V and J ends lost 8 bases and 1 base, in that order; junction bases with no gene match: 3. Looked up from germline, CDR1 is SGHTA and CDR2 is FQGNSA. CDR3 size: 13 residues. In DNA form, the CDR3 reads TGTGCCAGCCTCAGGGGGCGGAACACTGAAGCTTTCTTT. Amino acids: CASLRGRNTEAFF.

The chain couples TRBV6-5 to TRBJ2-1, with 9 bases identical to TRBD1. CDR3 length: 15 amino acids. J gave up 8 bases and V 3 bases, and 8 bases lay outside the gene matches. In germline, CDR1 is MNHEY, CDR2 SVGAGI. CDR3 in DNA: TGTGCCAGCAGTTATGAAACAGGGGGCCGGGATGAGCAGTTCTTC. Protein: CASSYETGGRDEQFF.

The chain is built from TRBV10-3 and TRBJ2-7, with D perhaps TRBD1 (5 bases). Germline V lookup: CDR1 ENHRY, CDR2 SYGVKD. The CDR3 is 14 amino acids. Deletions cut 2 bases from V and 6 bases from J, with 14 bases between. CDR3 bases: TGTGCCATCAGTGAGGCATACGACAGTGCCGAGCAGTACTTC. The encoded protein is CAISEAYDSAEQYF.

CDR3: CASSRFGGGNNEQFF. The CDR3 DNA is TGTGCCAGCAGCCGATTTGGCGGCGGGAACAATGAGCAGTTCTTC. The V call is TRBV11-3, the J call TRBJ2-1; the D gene is possibly TRBD2 (6 bases). The CDR3 is 15 amino acids. Per the germline V gene, CDR1 is SGHNT and CDR2 is YENEEA. V lost 5 bases to trimming and J lost 5 bases, with 16 bases between them.

This chain connects TRBV6-5 to TRBJ1-1; TRBD1 matches 7 bases. V was clipped by 6 bases and J by 10 bases; unmatched bases: 5. Germline CDR1 and CDR2: MNHEY and SVGAGI. This CDR3 spans 11 amino acids. In DNA, the CDR3 is TGTGCCAGCAGCTATCCAGGGGGAGCTTTCTTT. Its translation is CASSYPGGAFF.

This chain uses TRBV30 with TRBJ1-5; tentative D call: TRBD1 (5 bases). Germline V gene data show CDR1 as GTSNPN and CDR2 as SVGIG (reference sequence). V was pared by 3 bases and J by 3 bases, with 12 bases between. The CDR3 length is 14 residues. CDR3 in DNA: TGTGCCTGGAGCGCGGACATACCCAATCAGCCCCAGCATTTT. Translating gives CAWSADIPNQPQHF.

The chain joins TRBV6-5 to TRBJ1-1, with 9 bases matching TRBD1. Germline V lookup: CDR1 MNHEY, CDR2 SVGAGI. Trimming removed 6 bases from V and 3 bases from J; junction bases left unmatched: 5. This CDR3 is 14 amino acids long. CDR3 bases: TGTGCCAGCAGCCTCACAGGGGGCCACACTGAAGCTTTCTTT. Protein product: CASSLTGGHTEAFF.

This chain links TRBV6-6 with TRBJ2-1; 7 positions agree with TRBD2. The germline gives CDR1 MNHNY, CDR2 SVGAGI (reference sequence). J lost 8 bases, V lost 6 bases, and 7 bases had no gene match. CDR3 length: 13 residues. The CDR3 nucleotides are TGTGCCAGCAGGCGGGAGATGTTGGATGAGCAGTTCTTC. Protein: CASRREMLDEQFF.

The chain links TRBV7-2 to TRBJ1-2, with D possibly being TRBD1 (6 bases). Trimming removed 0 bases at V and 4 bases at J, with 18 bases between. This CDR3 is built from 17 residues. Germline assignment: CDR1 SGHTA and CDR2 FQGNSA. CDR3 in DNA: TGTGCCAGCAGCTTAGCGCAGGACAGTGAGGGAACCTATGGCTACACCTTC. Residues: CASSLAQDSEGTYGYTF. The full variable domain, rest sourced from reference TRBV7-2 and TRBJ1-2, is GAGVSQSPSNKVTEKGKDVELRCDPISGHTALYWYRQSLGQGLEFLIYFQGNSAPDKSGLPSDRFSAERTGGSVSTLTIQRTQQEDSAVYLCASSLAQDSEGTYGYTFGSGTRLTVV.

This clone was counted between two and nine times. The gene calls are TRBV4-2 and TRBJ1-2, with 7 bases identical to TRBD1. The CDR3 runs to 14 residues. With 0 bases clipped from V and 7 bases from J, the junction kept 5 bases outside the gene matches. From germline, CDR1 is LGHNA and CDR2 YNFKEQ. The CDR3 bases are TGTGCCAGCAGCCAAGATCGCGGGACAGCTGGCTACACCTTC. It is translated as CASSQDRGTAGYTF.

The chain recombines TRBV12-5 with TRBJ2-1, with D perhaps matching TRBD2 (6 bases). CDR1 and CDR2 (germline): LGHNT, FRNRAP. V lost 6 bases and J lost 5, with 14 bases in between. The length of the CDR3 is 14 residues. CDR3 DNA sequence: TGTGCTAGTGGCCCTGGGACTGGCGACAATGAGCAGTTCTTC. Its protein is CASGPGTGDNEQFF.

The V call is TRBV27, the J call TRBJ2-3, with 10 positions matching TRBD2. Per germline, CDR1 MNHEY and CDR2 SMNVEV (reference sequence). The V segment lost 11 bases and the J segment 5 bases; nucleotides outside the gene matches: 10. The CDR3 is 14 amino acids. CDR3 bases: TGTGCCGCACGGCTAGCGGGAGTTCAAGATACGCAGTATTTT. This codes for CAARLAGVQDTQYF.

This clone was counted a few times. The chain recombines TRBV5-4 with TRBJ2-7; 8 nucleotides align to TRBD2. Germline values: CDR1 SGHNT, CDR2 YYREEE (reference sequence). The CDR3 consists of 13 residues. The ends lost 3 bases at V and 5 bases at J; junction bases unmatched: 4. This CDR3 reads CASSSREGNEQYF. CDR3 DNA sequence: TGTGCCAGCAGCTCACGGGAGGGGAACGAGCAGTACTTC.

This clone came up once. V usage is TRBV18 and J usage is TRBJ1-4; D call uncertain. The germline V and J ends were trimmed by 1 base and 4 bases, with 10 bases remaining between them. This CDR3 comprises 15 residues. The germline V gene encodes CDR1 KGHSH and CDR2 LQKENI. CDR3 DNA: TGTGCCAGCTCACCACAACACCATCGTAATGAAAAACTGTTTTTT. Translation gives CASSPQHHRNEKLFF.

This clone was seen just once. The CDR3 loop is CASSRPNSYTYGYTF. CDR3 DNA sequence: TGTGCCAGCAGTCGCCCGAACAGCTATACCTATGGCTACACCTTC. The chain combines TRBV28 with TRBJ1-2; D call uncertain. Trimming stripped 5 bases from V and 4 bases from J, with 17 bases between. The CDR3 is made up of 15 amino acids. Germline V gene sequence: CDR1 MDHEN, CDR2 SYDVKM.

The chain couples TRBV7-2 to TRBJ2-1; 7 bases agree with TRBD2. CDR1 is SGHTA, CDR2 FQGNSA, per germline. Losses at the gene ends were 5 bases for V and 2 bases for J; bases not matched to a gene: 6. The CDR3 covers 15 residues. The CDR3 coding sequence is TGTGCCAGCAGCCGCAGCGGGAACGCCTACAATGAGCAGTTCTTC. Encoded protein: CASSRSGNAYNEQFF.

The V call is TRBV7-3, the J call TRBJ2-3; the D is unclear. The germline V gene has CDR1 SGHTA and CDR2 FQGTGA. The length of the CDR3 is 14 residues. Trimming pared 5 bases from V and 0 bases from J, leaving 9 bases between. Written as DNA, the CDR3 is TGTGCCAGCAGCCAAGCGTATAGCACAGATACGCAGTATTTT. Amino acid sequence: CASSQAYSTDTQYF.

The V gene is TRBV6-6, the J gene TRBJ2-1; D remains ambiguous. Trimming took off 0 bases at V and 1 base at J, with 10 bases between the two ends. This CDR3 comprises 16 residues. CDR1 and CDR2 from the germline V gene are MNHNY and SVGAGI (reference sequence). The CDR3 reads CASSYSVAVSYNEQFF. In nucleotides, the CDR3 is TGTGCCAGCAGTTACTCGGTGGCGGTATCCTACAATGAGCAGTTCTTC.

The CDR3 is CASSPWDTRGTIYF. DNA for the CDR3: TGTGCCAGCTCACCCTGGGACACCAGGGGCACCATATATTTT. The V and J genes are TRBV18 and TRBJ1-3, with a weak D call TRBD1 (6 bases). V lost 3 bases, J lost 9 bases, and 15 bases lay in between. The CDR3 is 14 residues long. The germline gives CDR1 KGHSH, CDR2 LQKENI.

The genes are TRBV7-2 and TRBJ2-5; D perhaps matches TRBD2 (6 bases). The CDR3 contains 14 residues. Germline assignment: CDR1 SGHTA and CDR2 FQGNSA. Trimming took 0 bases from V and 5 from J, leaving 10 bases between them. DNA of the CDR3: TGTGCCAGCAGCTTAGCGGGAGGAGGGGAGACCCAGTACTTC. It encodes CASSLAGGGETQYF.

The V and J genes are TRBV7-8 and TRBJ1-5; 10 bases match TRBD1. CDR1 is SGHVS, CDR2 FQNEAQ, per germline. The CDR3 has 15 residues. Trimming removed 5 bases from V and 9 bases from J; junction bases left unmatched: 10. The CDR3 DNA sequence: TGTGCCAGCAGCGGGACAGGGGTAGTAATGTCGCCCCAGCATTTT. Translating gives CASSGTGVVMSPQHF.